The present entry profiles one T cell receptor (beta chain) with its context. Its antigen is unidentified. V lost 2 bases, J lost 5 bases, and 7 bases lay in between. The CDR3 has 13 residues. This entry belongs to a study of T cell responses to AZD1222 COVID-19 vaccine. Findings and caveats of the study: A mostly white British donor set with more females was recruited, and clonal diversity was possibly underestimated. Regions 160-218 and 743-854 dominated among vaccine-associated CD4 TCRs spanning spike. Unmutated variant regions are reportedly the target of nearly half of TCRs that are spike-specific.

Repertoires were generated with immunoSEQ multiplex PCR, while TCRdb's copy carries only in-frame clones and drops some. Counted here are tens of thousands of clones, around 90% occurring once; the ten biggest clones make up approximately 6.3%. The V gene is TRBV12-3 or TRBV12-4, the J gene TRBJ1-5; D not certain. The sample here was peripheral blood, taken 28 days after the second dose of the MenACWY control vaccine. The clonotype was recovered from an adult who received the MenACWY meningococcal vaccine as a control. The CDR3 DNA is TGTGCCAGCAGTTTAACAGAACATCAGCCCCAGCATTTT. This codes for CASSLTEHQPQHF.